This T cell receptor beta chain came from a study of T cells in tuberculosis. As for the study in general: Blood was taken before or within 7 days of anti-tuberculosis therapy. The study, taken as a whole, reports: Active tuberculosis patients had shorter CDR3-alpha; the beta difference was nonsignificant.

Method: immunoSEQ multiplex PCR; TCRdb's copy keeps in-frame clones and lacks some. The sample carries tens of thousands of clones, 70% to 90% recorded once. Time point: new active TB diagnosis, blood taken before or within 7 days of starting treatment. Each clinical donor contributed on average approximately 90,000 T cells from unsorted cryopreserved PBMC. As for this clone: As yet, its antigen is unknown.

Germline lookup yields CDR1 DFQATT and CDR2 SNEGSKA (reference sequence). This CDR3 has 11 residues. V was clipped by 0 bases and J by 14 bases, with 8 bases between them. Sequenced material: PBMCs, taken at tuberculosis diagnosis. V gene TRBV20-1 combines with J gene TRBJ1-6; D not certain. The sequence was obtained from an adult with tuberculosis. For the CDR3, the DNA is TGCAGTGCTAGAGAGCTGGGCACCCTCCACTTT. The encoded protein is CSARELGTLHF.